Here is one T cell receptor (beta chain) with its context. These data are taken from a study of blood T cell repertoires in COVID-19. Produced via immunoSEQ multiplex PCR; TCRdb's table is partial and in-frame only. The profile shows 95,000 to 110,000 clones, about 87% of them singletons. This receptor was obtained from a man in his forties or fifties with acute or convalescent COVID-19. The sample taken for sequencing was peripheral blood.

In DNA form, the CDR3 reads TGTGCCAGCAGCTTAGGGGCCTCTGGAAACACCATATATTTT. Translated: CASSLGASGNTIYF. The chain uses TRBV7-9 and TRBJ1-3; no definite D call. Per germline, CDR1 SEHNR and CDR2 FQNEAQ (reference sequence). The CDR3 runs 14 residues. Trimming shortened V by 1 base and J by 0 bases, and 4 bases separated the two germline ends. Together with reference TRBV7-9 and TRBJ1-3, the CDR3 gives the full variable domain: DTGVSQNPRHKITKRGQNVTFRCDPISEHNRLYWYRQTLGQGPEFLTYFQNEAQLEKSRLLSDRFSAERPKGSFSTLEIQRTEQGDSAMYLCASSLGASGNTIYFGEGSWLTVV.